This TCR beta chain was profiled in a study of blood T cell repertoires in COVID-19. Study details: From the United States, Italy and Spain came samples of acute and convalescent COVID-19. Sources were T cells, B-cell-depleted T cells, or PBMCs; the material itself was cDNA or gDNA.

How the authors handled the data: Reference gene primer amplification yielded estimated nucleated cell counts. Here immunoSEQ multiplex PCR was the method, and the copy in TCRdb shows in-frame clones only, minus some. V and J calls and clone size are as listed in that table; D and trimming were resolved from the DNA. Altogether around 36,000 clones are present, around 83% being singletons, with the ten largest covering about 4.1%. The sequencing sample was made of peripheral blood. The receptor comes from a man aged 55 to 70 with acute or convalescent COVID-19.

For the CDR3, the DNA is TGTGCCAGCAGTTCCCCTTCAACAGGGCTTGTGGAGCAGTTCTTC. This sequence encodes CASSSPSTGLVEQFF. The chain combines TRBV27 with TRBJ2-1; D possibly corresponds to TRBD1 (6 bases). This CDR3 has 15 amino acids. Germline lookup yields CDR1 MNHEY and CDR2 SMNVEV (reference sequence). V lost 4 bases to trimming and J lost 10 bases, with 20 bases between them.